One and the same sample provided the 17 T cell receptor beta chains below, sequenced in a study of cytomegalovirus exposure and HLA in healthy donors. Profiled with immunoSEQ multiplex PCR; TCRdb holds only in-frame clones, not every one. The repertoire includes around 300,000 clones, roughly 90% of them detected once, and 0.92% sits in the top ten. The specimen was PBMCs. Receptors originate from a woman under 30 in good health and CMV-seronegative.

This sequence joins TRBV19 and TRBJ1-1; 9 nucleotides match TRBD1. The CDR3 runs to 13 residues. Germline V gene sequence: CDR1 LNHDA, CDR2 SQIVND (reference sequence). Trimming at V came to 6 bases and at J to 10 bases, leaving 9 bases not matched to a gene. This CDR3 is CASSEVGTGRAFF. CDR3 sequence (DNA): TGTGCCAGTAGCGAAGTTGGGACAGGGCGAGCTTTCTTT.

The sample holds one count of this clone. This chain links TRBV7-6 with TRBJ1-1; TRBD1 might be the D (6 bases). CDR3 length equals 15 residues. In germline, CDR1 is SGHVS, CDR2 FNYEAQ. V lost 1 base to trimming and J lost 6 bases, with 15 bases between them. In nucleotides, the CDR3 is TGTGCCAGCAGCTTAGGGTCGGACAGAGGCGCTGAAGCTTTCTTT. Translating gives CASSLGSDRGAEAFF.

This clone showed up just once. The chain uses TRBV11-2 and TRBJ2-5; D is unclear. CDR1 SGHAT and CDR2 FQNNGV come from the germline V gene. There are 16 residues in the CDR3. V was cut by 1 base and J by 5 bases, with 17 bases left in between. The CDR3 is CASSLGRGSISETQYF. CDR3 in DNA: TGTGCCAGCAGCTTAGGCCGAGGCAGTATAAGCGAGACCCAGTACTTC. The full variable domain, in which reference TRBV11-2 and TRBJ2-5 provide the parts outside the CDR3, is EAGVAQSPRYKIIEKRQSVAFWCNPISGHATLYWYQQILGQGPKLLIQFQNNGVVDDSQLPKDRFSAERLKGVDSTLKIQPAKLEDSAVYLCASSLGRGSISETQYFGPGTRLLVL.

The CDR3 loop reads CAWTVVNEQFF. For the CDR3, the DNA is TGTGCCTGGACGGTAGTTAATGAGCAGTTCTTC. The rearrangement links TRBV30 to TRBJ2-1; D is ambiguous. Germline V gives CDR1 GTSNPN, CDR2 SVGIG (reference sequence). The CDR3 runs to 11 residues. V shed 4 bases and J shed 7 bases, with 8 bases lying between them.

This chain connects TRBV4-1 to TRBJ1-4; TRBD1 agrees at 12 bases. CDR1 is MGHRA, CDR2 YSYEKL, per germline. The CDR3 runs 15 residues. V lost 3 bases and J lost 8; bases outside the gene matches: 4. The CDR3 spells CASSQTGTGGEKLFF. The CDR3 DNA reads as TGCGCCAGCAGCCAGACCGGGACAGGGGGCGAAAAACTGTTTTTT.

The chain couples TRBV28 to TRBJ2-7, with D maybe TRBD2 (6 bases). Trimming removed 4 bases from V and 0 bases from J, with 10 bases in between. CDR1 MDHEN and CDR2 SYDVKM come from the germline V gene. CDR3 length equals 14 residues. Here the CDR3 reads CASSSPGDSYEQYF. DNA of the CDR3: TGTGCCAGCAGTTCGCCGGGAGACTCCTACGAGCAGTACTTC.

CDR3 in DNA: TGTGCCAGCAGTAATATAGCGGTACTAGCCAAAAACATTCAGTACTTC. It specifies CASSNIAVLAKNIQYF. V gene TRBV28 combines with J gene TRBJ2-4, with a weak D call TRBD2 (6 bases). Germline CDR1 is MDHEN and CDR2 is SYDVKM. This CDR3 comprises 16 residues. Trimming removed 5 bases from V and 0 bases from J, with 14 bases in between.

CDR3 sequence (DNA): TGTGCCAGCGAAACAGTTGGAAATCAGCCCCAGCATTTT. Its translation: CASETVGNQPQHF. J is TRBJ1-5 and V is TRBV6-1; D is undetermined. CDR3 length equals 13 residues. Germline CDR1 and CDR2: MNHNS and SASEGT. Trimming stripped 8 bases from V and 4 bases from J, with 12 bases between.

This clone has just one count. This chain uses TRBV28 with TRBJ2-7, with 8 bases that match TRBD2. Unmatched junction bases numbered 12, after V lost 5 bases and J lost 3 bases. Germline CDR1 MDHEN, CDR2 SYDVKM. The CDR3 is 16 residues long. The CDR3 spells CASSDPAGGAGYEQYF. The DNA for the CDR3 is TGTGCCAGCAGTGACCCCGCGGGAGGAGCGGGCTACGAGCAGTACTTC.

The genes are TRBV19 and TRBJ2-1; 10 nucleotides line up with TRBD1. Germline CDR1 is LNHDA and CDR2 is SQIVND (reference sequence). The CDR3 spans 14 residues. Trimming at V came to 10 bases and at J to 2 bases, leaving 5 bases not matched to a gene. CDR3 loop: CATRQGATYNEQFF. Written as DNA, the CDR3 is TGTGCCACCAGACAGGGGGCCACCTACAATGAGCAGTTCTTC.

This chain links TRBV27 with TRBJ2-3, with D possibly TRBD2 on 5 matching bases. Germline V CDR1 and CDR2: MNHEY, SMNVEV (reference sequence). V lost 5 bases, J lost 8 bases, and 17 bases lay in between. This CDR3 spans 14 amino acids. CDR3 DNA sequence: TGTGCCAGCAGTCAAAACAGACTATTTGGTACGCAGTATTTT. This sequence encodes CASSQNRLFGTQYF.

The J gene is TRBJ1-1, the V gene TRBV18; weak D call: TRBD1 (6 bases). Between the trimmed V and J ends, which lost 2 bases and 3 bases, there was a span of 16 bases. Germline lookup yields CDR1 KGHSH and CDR2 LQKENI. The CDR3 loop spans 16 amino acids. CDR3 in amino acids: CASSPLSGGVDTEAFF. DNA for the CDR3: TGTGCCAGCTCACCATTGAGCGGGGGCGTGGACACTGAAGCTTTCTTT. The whole variable domain, remainder taken from reference TRBV18 and TRBJ1-1, is NAGVMQNPRHLVRRRGQEARLRCSPMKGHSHVYWYRQLPEEGLKFMVYLQKENIIDESGMPKERFSAEFPKEGPSILRIQQVVRGDSAAYFCASSPLSGGVDTEAFFGQGTRLTVV.

A note on this clone: This is likely a read error, given that the CDR3 carries no conserved phenylalanine or tryptophan at its end. The limits of the CDR3 on the DNA are not certain, so only TCRdb's listed CDR3 is given. The gene calls are TRBV30 and TRBJ2-7; TRBD1 is taken as the D call from the table, unchecked against the DNA. A total of 11 residues make up the CDR3, ends included. CDR1 and CDR2 from the germline V gene are GTSNPN and SVGIG (reference sequence). Here the CDR3 reads CAWSLGQGPRL.

The rearrangement joins TRBV30 to TRBJ2-2; D may be TRBD2 (6 bases). In germline, CDR1 is GTSNPN, CDR2 SVGIG (reference sequence). The CDR3 sequence is 13 residues long. V gave up 7 bases and J gave up 1 base, with 10 bases separating them. CDR3 protein: CAFEGLNTGELFF. The CDR3 region has the DNA TGTGCCTTCGAGGGACTGAACACCGGGGAGCTGTTTTTT.

This clone has just a few counts. The J gene is TRBJ2-2, the V gene TRBV9; TRBD1 matches 9 bases. V gave up 6 bases and J gave up 7 bases; unmatched junction bases: 4. This CDR3 is built from 13 residues. Per the germline V gene, CDR1 is SGDLS and CDR2 is YYNGEE. CDR3 nucleotide sequence: TGTGCCAGCACCACAGGGGGCAACGGGGAGCTGTTTTTT. Amino acids: CASTTGGNGELFF.

The rearrangement links TRBV5-1 to TRBJ2-3; 8 bases are shared with TRBD2. The V gene end was trimmed by 4 bases and the J gene end by 5 bases; junction bases not matched to a gene: 9. Germline loops: CDR1 SGHRS, CDR2 YFSETQ. CDR3 length: 15 amino acids. CDR3 amino acids: CASSLRGLGGDTQYF. The CDR3 nucleotides are TGCGCCAGCAGCCTCCGGGGACTAGGGGGAGATACGCAGTATTTT.

The V call is TRBV27, the J call TRBJ2-3, with D tentatively TRBD1 (6 bases). Germline CDR1 MNHEY, CDR2 SMNVEV (reference sequence). V lost 2 bases to trimming and J lost 5 bases, with 11 bases between them. The CDR3 consists of 14 residues. CDR3 amino acids: CASSLRDTLDTQYF. CDR3 nucleotide sequence: TGTGCCAGCAGTTTACGGGACACTTTAGATACGCAGTATTTT.